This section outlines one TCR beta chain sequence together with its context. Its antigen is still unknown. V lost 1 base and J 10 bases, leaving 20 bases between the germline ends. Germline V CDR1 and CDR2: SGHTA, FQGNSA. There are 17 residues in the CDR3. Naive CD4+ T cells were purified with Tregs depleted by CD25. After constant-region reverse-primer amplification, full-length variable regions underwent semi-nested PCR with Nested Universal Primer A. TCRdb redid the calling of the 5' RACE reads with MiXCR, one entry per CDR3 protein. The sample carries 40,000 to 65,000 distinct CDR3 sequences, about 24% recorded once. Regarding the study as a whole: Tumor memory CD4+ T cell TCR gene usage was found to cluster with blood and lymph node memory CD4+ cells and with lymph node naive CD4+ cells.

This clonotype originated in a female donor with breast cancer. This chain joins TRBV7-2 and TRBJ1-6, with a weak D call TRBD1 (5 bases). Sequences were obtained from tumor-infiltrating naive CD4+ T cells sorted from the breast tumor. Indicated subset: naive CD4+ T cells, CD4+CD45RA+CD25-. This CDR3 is CASSLVRDHKKNSPLHF. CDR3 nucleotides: TGTGCCAGCAGCTTAGTAAGGGACCACAAAAAGAACTCACCCCTCCACTTT.